This T cell receptor beta chain was retrieved from a study of T cell responses to AZD1222 COVID-19 vaccine. Here immunoSEQ multiplex PCR was the method, and the copy in TCRdb shows in-frame clones only, minus some. The sample has roughly 87,000 clones, 88% seen once; the top ten hold 6.9%. Regarding this clone: The antigen is not known.

The germline V and J ends were trimmed by 2 bases and 0 bases, with 9 bases remaining between them. Germline V gives CDR1 SGHTS, CDR2 YDEGEE. This CDR3 contains 15 residues. Study findings and constraints: The study sampled repertoires only after the peak T cell response. Within unmutated variant regions lay the reported targets of nearly half of spike-specific TCRs. The donor group comprised mostly white British people and more females; the analysis possibly underestimated clonal diversity.

Sequenced here: peripheral blood, sampled 28 days after the second AZD1222 dose. The clonotype was recovered from an adult who received the AZD1222 COVID-19 vaccine. This chain connects TRBV5-8 to TRBJ2-1, with D maybe TRBD2 (6 bases). The CDR3 region has the DNA TGTGCCAGCAGCTTTGCGGGAAGCTCCTACAATGAGCAGTTCTTC. Amino acid sequence: CASSFAGSSYNEQFF.